The entry below describes one T cell receptor (beta chain). Antigen: not known. Compared with germline, one end of the junction differs, possibly owing to a read error. Though probably carrying unrecorded immune exposures, donors were nominally healthy at sampling. This record belongs to a study of cytomegalovirus exposure and HLA in healthy donors. Primers for the PCR totalled 60 Vbeta and 13 Jbeta. Clones were read by immunoSEQ multiplex PCR, and TCRdb kept only the in-frame ones, dropping some. Of 150,000 to 200,000 clones in the sample, roughly four fifths were seen once. Broader study findings: An ancestry cluster, one associated with Asian ancestry, reportedly showed fewer N-insertions than the roughly 670-donor mean in a later analysis. Productive rates of about 87% or about 30% were seen for most TCR beta V segments in an earlier analysis.

The germline CDR1 and CDR2 sequences are SGHNT and YENEEA. This CDR3 spans 9 amino acids. Sequencing was performed on PBMCs. The chain joins TRBV11-3 to TRBJ1-6; D uncertain. The sequence came from a man aged 40-50 years in good health and CMV-seronegative. CDR3 nucleotide sequence: TGTGCCACCGGGTCACCCCTCTACTTT. Translated, it gives CATGSPLYF.